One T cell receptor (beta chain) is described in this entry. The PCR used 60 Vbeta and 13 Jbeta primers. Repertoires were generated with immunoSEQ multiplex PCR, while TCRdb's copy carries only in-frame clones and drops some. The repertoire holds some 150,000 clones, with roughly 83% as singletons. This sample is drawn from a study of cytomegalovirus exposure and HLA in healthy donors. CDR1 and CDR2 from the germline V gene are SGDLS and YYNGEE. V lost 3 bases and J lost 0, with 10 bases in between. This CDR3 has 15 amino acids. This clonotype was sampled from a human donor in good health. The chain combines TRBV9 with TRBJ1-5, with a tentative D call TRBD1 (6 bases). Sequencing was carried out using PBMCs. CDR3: CASSAGVYSNQPQHF. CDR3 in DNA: TGTGCCAGCAGCGCAGGGGTTTATAGCAATCAGCCCCAGCATTTT.